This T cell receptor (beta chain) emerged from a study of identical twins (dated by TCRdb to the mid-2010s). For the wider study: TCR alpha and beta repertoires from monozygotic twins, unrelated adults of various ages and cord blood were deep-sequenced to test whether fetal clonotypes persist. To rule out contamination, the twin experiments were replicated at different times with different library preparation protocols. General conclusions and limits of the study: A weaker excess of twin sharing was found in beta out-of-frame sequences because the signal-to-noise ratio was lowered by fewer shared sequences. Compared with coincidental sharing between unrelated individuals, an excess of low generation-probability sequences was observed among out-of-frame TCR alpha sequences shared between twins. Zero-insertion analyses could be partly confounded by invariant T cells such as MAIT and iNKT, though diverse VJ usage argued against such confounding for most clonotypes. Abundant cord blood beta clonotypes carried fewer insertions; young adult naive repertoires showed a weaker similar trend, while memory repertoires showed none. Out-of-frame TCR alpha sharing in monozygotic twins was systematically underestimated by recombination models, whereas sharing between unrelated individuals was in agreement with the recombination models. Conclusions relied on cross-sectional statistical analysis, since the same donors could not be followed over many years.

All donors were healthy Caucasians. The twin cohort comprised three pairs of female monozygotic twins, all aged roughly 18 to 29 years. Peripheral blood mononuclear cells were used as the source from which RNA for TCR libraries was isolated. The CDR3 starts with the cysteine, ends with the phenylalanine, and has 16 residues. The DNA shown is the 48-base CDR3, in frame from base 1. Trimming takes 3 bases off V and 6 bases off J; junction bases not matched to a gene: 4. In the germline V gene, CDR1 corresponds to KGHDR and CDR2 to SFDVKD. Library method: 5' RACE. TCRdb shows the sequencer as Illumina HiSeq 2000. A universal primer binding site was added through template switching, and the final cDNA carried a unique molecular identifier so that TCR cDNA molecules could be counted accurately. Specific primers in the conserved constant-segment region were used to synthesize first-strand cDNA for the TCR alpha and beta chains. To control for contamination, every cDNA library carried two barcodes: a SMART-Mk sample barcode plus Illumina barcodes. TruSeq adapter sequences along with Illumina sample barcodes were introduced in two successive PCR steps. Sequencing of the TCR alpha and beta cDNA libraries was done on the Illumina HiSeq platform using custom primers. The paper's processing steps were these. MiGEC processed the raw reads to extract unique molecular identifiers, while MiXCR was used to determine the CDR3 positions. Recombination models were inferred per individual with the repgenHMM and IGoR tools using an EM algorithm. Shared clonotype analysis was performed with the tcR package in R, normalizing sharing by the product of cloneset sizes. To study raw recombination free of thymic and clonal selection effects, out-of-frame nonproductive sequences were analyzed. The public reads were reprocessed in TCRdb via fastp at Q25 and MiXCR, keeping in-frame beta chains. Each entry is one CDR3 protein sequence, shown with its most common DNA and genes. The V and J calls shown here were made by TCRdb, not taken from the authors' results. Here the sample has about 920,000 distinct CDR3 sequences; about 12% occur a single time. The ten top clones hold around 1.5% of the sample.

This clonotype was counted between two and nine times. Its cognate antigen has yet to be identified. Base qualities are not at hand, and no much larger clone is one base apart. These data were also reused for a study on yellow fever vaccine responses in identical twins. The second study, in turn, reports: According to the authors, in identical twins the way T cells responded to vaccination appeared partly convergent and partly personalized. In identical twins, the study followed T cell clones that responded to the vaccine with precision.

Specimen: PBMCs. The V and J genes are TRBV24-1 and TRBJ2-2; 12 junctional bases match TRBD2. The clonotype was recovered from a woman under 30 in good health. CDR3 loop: CATSDRLAGVSGELFF. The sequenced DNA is TGTGCCACCAGTGATCGACTAGCGGGAGTTTCCGGGGAGCTGTTTTTT.